This T cell receptor (beta chain) is from a study of T cells in Graves' hyperthyroidism and ophthalmopathy. General study findings and limits: Most thyroid-expanded clonotypes above 0.001 were also found in blood.

Those with hyperthyroidism were 18 to 65 years old, newly diagnosed, and ill for under 2 months. Orbital computed tomography and thyroid ultrasound, together with serum TRAb and thyroxine and clinical symptoms, were used for diagnoses. This CDR3 region has 15 residues. The germline CDR1 and CDR2 sequences are SGHDT and YYEEEE. V shed 3 bases, J shed 6 bases, and the junction held 11 bases outside the gene matches. Amplification of TCR beta CDR3 regions used RNA as the template. TCR CDR3 regions were first amplified by RT-PCR with HTBI primers. TCRdb passed the multiplex PCR reads through MiXCR, listing each CDR3 protein once. The table records approximately 590,000 distinct CDR3 sequences, 46% of them present only once. As concerns this clonotype: Its cognate antigen is unknown.

The chain recombines TRBV5-6 with TRBJ1-1; 7 nucleotides agree with TRBD1. Sequences were obtained from peripheral blood or thyroid tissue (not recorded which). This clonotype originated in a woman aged 18-29 years with Graves' hyperthyroidism. The CDR3: CASSWYRGGRAEAFF. CDR3 DNA sequence: TGTGCCAGCAGCTGGTACAGGGGCGGGAGGGCTGAAGCTTTCTTT.